Each of the 9 T cell receptor beta chains below was sequenced from the same sample in a study of blood T cell repertoires in COVID-19. Assay used: immunoSEQ multiplex PCR; TCRdb lists only in-frame clones, some missing. Of about 25,000 clones in the sample, 70% to 90% were seen once. Input material: peripheral blood. Source of these receptors: a human donor with active COVID-19. The donor label of this sample is uncertain.

This clone has a single count. The rearrangement joins TRBV11-3 to TRBJ2-1; 15 nucleotides match TRBD2. Germline loops: CDR1 SGHNT, CDR2 YENEEA. After removal of 5 bases from V and 3 bases from J, the junction contained 14 bases not matched to a gene. The length of the CDR3 is 20 residues. CDR3 residues: CASSPSRGLAGGHRYNEQFF. CDR3 sequence (DNA): TGTGCCAGCAGCCCATCGAGGGGACTAGCGGGAGGCCATCGCTACAATGAGCAGTTCTTC. The full variable domain, with the rest looked up from reference TRBV11-3 and TRBJ2-1, is EAGVVQSPRYKIIEKKQPVAFWCNPISGHNTLYWYLQNLGQGPELLIRYENEEAVDDSQLPKDRFSAERLKGVDSTLKIQPAELGDSAVYLCASSPSRGLAGGHRYNEQFFGPGTRLTVL.

The V call is TRBV27, the J call TRBJ2-1, with 8 bases matching TRBD1. V lost 2 bases, J lost 4 bases, and 4 bases stayed unmatched. The CDR3 is made up of 15 amino acids. Germline loops: CDR1 MNHEY, CDR2 SMNVEV (reference sequence). In nucleotides, the CDR3 is TGTGCCAGCAGTTTACAGGGGGCCATATACAATGAGCAGTTCTTC. It yields the protein CASSLQGAIYNEQFF.

The chain is built from TRBV7-3 and TRBJ2-6; 8 nucleotides match TRBD1. The CDR3 has 17 residues. The V segment lost 5 bases and the J segment 5 bases; nucleotides outside the gene matches: 11. CDR1 and CDR2 from the germline V gene are SGHTA and FQGTGA. The CDR3 loop reads CASSQQGTGYRANVLTF. CDR3 nucleotides: TGTGCCAGCAGCCAACAAGGGACAGGCTATAGGGCCAACGTCCTGACTTTC. The full variable domain, in which reference TRBV7-3 and TRBJ2-6 provide the parts outside the CDR3, is GAGVSQTPSNKVTEKGKYVELRCDPISGHTALYWYRQSLGQGPEFLIYFQGTGAADDSGLPNDRFFAVRPEGSVSTLKIQRTERGDSAVYLCASSQQGTGYRANVLTFGAGSRLTVL.

This chain links TRBV6-2 or TRBV6-3 with TRBJ1-2; no firm D call. This CDR3 region has 12 residues. V lost 6 bases to trimming and J lost 4 bases, with 9 bases between them. CDR1 and CDR2 from the germline V gene are MNHEY and SVGEGT. The DNA for the CDR3 is TGTGCCAGCAGCCCCGGGGTCTATGGCTACACCTTC. Translation: CASSPGVYGYTF.

This sequence joins TRBV7-3 and TRBJ2-5, with D tentatively TRBD1 (7 bases). Per germline, CDR1 SGHTA and CDR2 FQGTGA. The V end was cut by 4 bases, the J end by 5 bases, with 17 bases between. This CDR3 is built from 15 residues. The CDR3 here is CASSSGTQGGETQYF. CDR3 coding DNA: TGTGCCAGCAGCTCCGGGACCCAGGGGGGCGAGACCCAGTACTTC.

The J gene is TRBJ2-7, the V gene TRBV28; D is perhaps TRBD1 (5 bases). V shed 4 bases and J shed 7 bases, with 14 bases lying between them. This CDR3 has 13 residues. CDR1 and CDR2 from the germline V gene are MDHEN and SYDVKM. Written as DNA, the CDR3 is TGTGCCAGCAGTTACCAGGGATCAGGGGAGCAGTACTTC. Protein sequence: CASSYQGSGEQYF.

The V gene is TRBV5-1, the J gene TRBJ2-3; D remains ambiguous. Trimming removed 1 base from V and 9 bases from J, with 15 bases in between. The CDR3 is made up of 14 amino acids. Per germline, CDR1 SGHRS and CDR2 YFSETQ. The CDR3 protein is CASSLPLGEATQYF. For the CDR3, the DNA is TGCGCCAGCAGCTTGCCCCTTGGTGAGGCGACGCAGTATTTT. Based on the CDR3 plus reference TRBV5-1 and TRBJ2-3, the full variable domain is KAGVTQTPRYLIKTRGQQVTLSCSPISGHRSVSWYQQTPGQGLQFLFEYFSETQRNKGNFPGRFSGRQFSNSRSEMNVSTLELGDSALYLCASSLPLGEATQYFGPGTRLTVL.

CDR3 in DNA: TGTGCCAGCAGCGTCGGGAATAACTATGGCTACACCTTC. It yields the protein CASSVGNNYGYTF. This chain connects TRBV14 to TRBJ1-2, with D uncertain. V dropped 5 bases and J dropped 1 base, with 8 bases sitting between them. Germline V gene data show CDR1 as SGHDN and CDR2 as FVKESK. This CDR3 region has 13 residues.

The chain links TRBV3-1 (or the pseudogene TRBV3-2) to TRBJ2-1; 7 bases map to TRBD2. V gave up 4 bases and J gave up 7 bases; unmatched junction bases: 4. There are 13 residues in the CDR3. From germline, CDR1 is LGHDT and CDR2 YNNKEL (reference sequence). The CDR3: CASSRTSLNEQFF. The CDR3 DNA follows: TGTGCCAGCAGCCGGACTAGTTTGAATGAGCAGTTCTTC.